These T cell receptor beta chains were read from a single sample in a study of TIL therapy for anti-PD-1-resistant metastatic lung cancer. TCRdb's table, derived via immunoSEQ multiplex PCR, lists solely in-frame clones and lacks some. Of some 46,000 clones in the sample, about 80% were seen once. The specimen was blood, collected at baseline. The receptors here all came from a man aged 70 or older with non-small cell lung cancer. Each CDR3 is given with its conserved first and last residue. The D gene is left open where the match is weak. A row's size may be missing; if present it is once, few, many or a size class.

CAIKSFRTAGDGYTF TGTGCCATCAAGTCTTTCCGAACGGCAGGAGATGGCTACACCTTC 15 TRBV10-3 - TRBJ1-2 -
CASSFRSRWREPFSYEQYF TGTGCCAGCAGCTTCCGCTCCCGATGGCGGGAGCCATTCTCCTACGAGCAGTACTTC 19 TRBV7-4 - TRBJ2-7 TRBD2
CASSSGLEGSYDTQYF TGTGCCAGCAGCTCGGGACTAGAGGGGTCATACGATACGCAGTATTTT 16 TRBV11-3 - TRBJ2-3 TRBD2
CASSIRTGGEGYEQYF TGTGCCAGCAGCATCAGGACAGGGGGCGAAGGGTACGAGCAGTACTTC 16 TRBV11-2 - TRBJ2-7 TRBD1
CASSLGGWNNEQFF TGTGCCAGCAGCTTAGGAGGGTGGAACAATGAGCAGTTCTTC 14 TRBV7-9 - TRBJ2-1 -
CASSSGLAGGWREQYF TGTGCCAGCAGTTCAGGGCTAGCGGGAGGGTGGAGGGAGCAGTACTTC 16 TRBV28 - TRBJ2-7 TRBD2
CASSQLNEQFF TGCGCCAGCAGCCAACTGAATGAGCAGTTCTTC 11 TRBV5-1 few TRBJ2-1 -
CASSGGDRREAFF TGTGCCAGCAGTGGAGGGGACAGAAGGGAAGCTTTCTTT 13 TRBV6-1 - TRBJ1-1 TRBD1
CASSAGYGDRRFTDTQYF TGCGCCAGCAGCGCTGGATACGGGGACCGCCGATTCACAGATACGCAGTATTTT 18 TRBV5-1 - TRBJ2-3 -
CASSDSRKGPNTGELFF TGTGCCAGCAGCGACAGTAGGAAGGGCCCGAACACCGGGGAGCTGTTTTTT 17 TRBV9 - TRBJ2-2 -
CASSLDRGGYGYTF TGTGCCAGCAGCTTGGACCGGGGCGGCTATGGCTACACCTTC 14 TRBV5-6 - TRBJ1-2 -
CASRVRGGNTIYF TGTGCCAGCAGGGTCAGAGGAGGAAACACCATATATTTT 13 TRBV2 once TRBJ1-3 -
CASSLARTGGDGYTF TGTGCCAGCAGCTTAGCTCGGACAGGGGGCGATGGCTACACCTTC 15 TRBV7-2 - TRBJ1-2 TRBD1
CASSQESYLEQFF TGCGCCAGCAGCCAAGAATCCTACTTGGAGCAGTTCTTC 13 TRBV4-1 few TRBJ2-1 -
CSVEEQGTEAFF TGCAGCGTTGAAGAGCAGGGAACTGAAGCTTTCTTT 12 TRBV29-1 once TRBJ1-1 -
CASSMGGFNQPQHF TGTGCCAGTAGTATGGGGGGATTCAATCAGCCCCAGCATTTT 14 TRBV19 - TRBJ1-5 -
CASRERAGGNLNEQFF TGTGCCAGCAGGGAGCGAGCTGGCGGGAACTTAAATGAGCAGTTCTTC 16 TRBV28 - TRBJ2-1 -
CASSLSSGHPNTEAFF TGTGCCAGCAGCTTATCTTCGGGACACCCGAACACTGAAGCTTTCTTT 16 TRBV11-2 - TRBJ1-1 -
CASIPQGAGGYTF TGTGCCAGCATCCCGCAGGGGGCTGGTGGCTACACCTTC 13 TRBV2 - TRBJ1-2 TRBD1
CSVRELAGNEQFF TGCAGCGTTAGAGAACTGGCGGGGAATGAGCAGTTCTTC 13 TRBV29-1 - TRBJ2-1 -
CASSLGGTSGGQETQYF TGTGCCAGCAGCTTAGGGGGGACTAGCGGAGGGCAAGAGACCCAGTACTTC 17 TRBV7-2 once TRBJ2-5 TRBD2
CASSLGKLEGDHEQFF TGTGCCAGCAGCTTAGGAAAGCTAGAAGGGGATCATGAGCAGTTCTTC 16 TRBV7-2 - TRBJ2-1 -
CASSPRLGRDEQFF TGTGCCAGCAGCCCTAGACTAGGGAGAGATGAGCAGTTCTTC 14 TRBV14 - TRBJ2-1 -
CASSRDGYEQYF TGTGCCAGCAGTAGAGACGGCTACGAGCAGTACTTC 12 TRBV6-5 - TRBJ2-7 -
CASSFRPGTGNYEQYF TGTGCCAGCAGCTTTCGTCCGGGGACAGGTAACTACGAGCAGTACTTC 16 TRBV5-6 - TRBJ2-7 TRBD1
CASSLKGQTNYGYTF TGTGCCAGTAGTTTAAAGGGACAGACCAACTATGGCTACACCTTC 15 TRBV19 - TRBJ1-2 TRBD1
CASSLQTSYGYTF TGTGCCAGCAGTTTACAGACCAGTTATGGCTACACCTTC 13 TRBV28 - TRBJ1-2 -
CASSESGSYGYTF TGTGCCAGCAGTGAAAGTGGTTCCTATGGCTACACCTTC 13 TRBV6-1 - TRBJ1-2 -
CASSLGQMNTEAFF TGCGCCAGCAGCTTGGGACAGATGAACACTGAAGCTTTCTTT 14 TRBV5-1 - TRBJ1-1 -
CAWSVPGVLPNSNQPQHF TGTGCCTGGAGTGTACCGGGAGTCCTACCTAATAGCAATCAGCCCCAGCATTTT 18 TRBV30 - TRBJ1-5 -
CASSKTGSYEQYF TGTGCCAGCAGTAAGACTGGATCCTACGAGCAGTACTTC 13 TRBV27 - TRBJ2-7 -
CASSLGTSGYNEQFF TGTGCCAGCAGTTTAGGGACTAGCGGCTACAATGAGCAGTTCTTC 15 TRBV28 - TRBJ2-1 TRBD2
CATSSPEGGITEAFF TGTGCCACCAGCAGCCCTGAGGGTGGGATCACTGAAGCTTTCTTT 15 TRBV15 - TRBJ1-1 -
CASSAGTEETQYF TGTGCCAGCAGTGCCGGGACAGAAGAGACCCAGTACTTC 13 TRBV7-3 - TRBJ2-5 TRBD1
CASSPRGGVYEQYF TGTGCCAGCAGCCCACGGGGGGGGGTCTACGAGCAGTACTTC 14 TRBV11-2 - TRBJ2-7 TRBD2
CASSKVQETQYF TGTGCCAGCAGCAAGGTGCAAGAGACCCAGTACTTC 12 TRBV9 once TRBJ2-5 -
CASSESQDRGAYSNQPQHF TGTGCCAGCAGTGAATCCCAGGACAGGGGCGCTTATAGCAATCAGCCCCAGCATTTT 19 TRBV2 few TRBJ1-5 TRBD1
CASSLNDFRDTQYF TGTGCCAGCAGCTTAAACGATTTCAGAGATACGCAGTATTTT 14 TRBV7-9 - TRBJ2-3 -
CASSLAGLGETQYF TGCGCCAGCAGCTTGGCGGGGTTGGGGGAGACCCAGTACTTC 14 TRBV5-1 - TRBJ2-5 -
CASSKVYNEQFF TGTGCCAGTAGTAAAGTCTACAATGAGCAGTTCTTC 12 TRBV19 - TRBJ2-1 -
CASSAGLAGAGGELFF TGCGCCAGCAGCGCGGGACTAGCGGGAGCAGGCGGGGAGCTGTTTTTT 16 TRBV5-1 - TRBJ2-2 TRBD2
CASSMYNEQFF TGTGCCAGCAGTATGTACAATGAGCAGTTCTTC 11 TRBV27 - TRBJ2-1 -
CASRMGQGATDTQYF TGCGCCAGCAGAATGGGACAGGGGGCCACAGATACGCAGTATTTT 15 TRBV4-3 - TRBJ2-3 TRBD1
CASSPTGVLGTYEQYF TGCGCCAGCAGCCCAACAGGGGTTTTAGGGACCTACGAGCAGTACTTC 16 TRBV5-1 - TRBJ2-7 TRBD1
CASHDVGELFF TGTGCCAGCCATGACGTCGGGGAGCTGTTTTTT 11 TRBV2 - TRBJ2-2 -
CASSLDAGGEQFF TGCGCCAGCAGCTTGGATGCGGGGGGTGAGCAGTTCTTC 13 TRBV5-1 - TRBJ2-1 TRBD2
CASSFQPSSGNTIYF TGTGCCAGCAGTTTTCAACCTAGCTCTGGAAACACCATATATTTT 15 TRBV28 - TRBJ1-3 -
CASSRQVGNSNQPQHF TGTGCCAGCAGCCGTCAAGTGGGGAATAGCAATCAGCCCCAGCATTTT 16 TRBV7-2 once TRBJ1-5 -
CASSYQGDYQPQHF TGTGCCAGCAGCTATCAGGGGGACTATCAGCCCCAGCATTTT 14 TRBV7-9 - TRBJ1-5 TRBD1
CASSEQGVEKLFF TGCGCCAGCAGTGAACAGGGCGTTGAAAAACTGTTTTTT 13 TRBV5-1 once TRBJ1-4 -
CAWSPRGATNEKLFF TGTGCCTGGAGTCCCCGAGGAGCAACTAATGAAAAACTGTTTTTT 15 TRBV30 - TRBJ1-4 -
CASSFGAGDQETQYF TGTGCCAGCAGCTTTGGCGCGGGAGATCAAGAGACCCAGTACTTC 15 TRBV5-8 once TRBJ2-5 TRBD2
CASSGELGAGISSHNEQFF TGTGCCAGCAGTGGGGAGCTTGGGGCGGGTATTTCGTCCCACAATGAGCAGTTCTTC 19 TRBV6-1 - TRBJ2-1 -
CASSIYADIGELFF TGTGCCAGTAGTATATATGCGGACATCGGGGAGCTGTTTTTT 14 TRBV19 - TRBJ2-2 -
CASSVTVTNYGYTF TGTGCCAGCAGTGTGACAGTTACTAACTATGGCTACACCTTC 14 TRBV27 - TRBJ1-2 -
CASSPLVNQETQYF TGTGCCAGCTCACCGCTGGTCAACCAAGAGACCCAGTACTTC 14 TRBV18 - TRBJ2-5 -
CASSLTGGQETQYF TGTGCCAGCAGCTTAACTGGCGGACAAGAGACCCAGTACTTC 14 TRBV7-3 - TRBJ2-5 -